This T cell receptor (beta chain) emerged from a study of blood T cell repertoires in COVID-19. Germline V gene sequence: CDR1 MDHEN, CDR2 SYDVKM. This CDR3 has 16 amino acids. Trimming cost V 3 bases and J 0 bases, with 9 bases left between them. As handled by the study authors: Quantification of nucleated cells was approximated via reference gene primer amplification. Produced via immunoSEQ multiplex PCR; TCRdb's table is partial and in-frame only. D and trimming come from the DNA, and the V and J calls and clone size come from that table. The top ten hold 6% to 9% of the sample, which has about 20,000 clones, around nine tenths seen once.

V and J are TRBV28 and TRBJ2-6; D gene uncertain. The specimen was peripheral blood. The receptor's source is a human donor with active COVID-19. The donor label of this sample is uncertain. As DNA, the CDR3 is TGTGCCAGCAGTTTGAGAGAGGACTCTGGGGCCAACGTCCTGACTTTC. Translation: CASSLREDSGANVLTF.